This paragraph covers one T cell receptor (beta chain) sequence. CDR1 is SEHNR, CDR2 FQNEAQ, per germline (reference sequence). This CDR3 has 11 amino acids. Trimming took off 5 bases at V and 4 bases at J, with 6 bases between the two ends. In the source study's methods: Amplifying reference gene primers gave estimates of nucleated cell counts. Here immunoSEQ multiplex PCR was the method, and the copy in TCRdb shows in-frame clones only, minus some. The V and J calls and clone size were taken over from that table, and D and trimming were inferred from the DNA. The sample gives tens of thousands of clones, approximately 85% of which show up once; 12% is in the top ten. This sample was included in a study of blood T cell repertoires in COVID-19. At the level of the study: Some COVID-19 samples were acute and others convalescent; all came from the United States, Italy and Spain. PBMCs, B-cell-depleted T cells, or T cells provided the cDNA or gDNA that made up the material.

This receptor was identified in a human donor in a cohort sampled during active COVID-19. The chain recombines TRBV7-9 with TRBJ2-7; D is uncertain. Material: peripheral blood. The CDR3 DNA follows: TGTGCCAGCAGCCCGGGTTACGAGCAGTACTTC. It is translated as CASSPGYEQYF.